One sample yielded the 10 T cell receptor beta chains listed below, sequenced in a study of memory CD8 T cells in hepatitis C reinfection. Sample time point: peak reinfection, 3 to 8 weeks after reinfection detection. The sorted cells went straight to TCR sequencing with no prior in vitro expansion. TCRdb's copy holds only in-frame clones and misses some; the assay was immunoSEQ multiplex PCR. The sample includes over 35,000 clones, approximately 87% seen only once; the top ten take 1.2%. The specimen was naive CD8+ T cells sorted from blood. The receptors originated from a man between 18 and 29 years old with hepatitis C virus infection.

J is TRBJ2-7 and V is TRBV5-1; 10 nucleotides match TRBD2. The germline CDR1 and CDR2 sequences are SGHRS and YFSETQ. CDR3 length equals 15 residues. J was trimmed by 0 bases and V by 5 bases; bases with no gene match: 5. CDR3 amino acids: CASRTGTSASYEQYF. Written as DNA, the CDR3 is TGCGCCAGCAGGACAGGGACTAGCGCCTCCTACGAGCAGTACTTC.

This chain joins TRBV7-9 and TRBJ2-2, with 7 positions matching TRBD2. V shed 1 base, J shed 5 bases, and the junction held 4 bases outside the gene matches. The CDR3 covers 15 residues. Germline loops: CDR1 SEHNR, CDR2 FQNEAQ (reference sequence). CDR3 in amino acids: CASSLEAGETGELFF. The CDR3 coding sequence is TGTGCCAGCAGCTTAGAGGCGGGAGAGACCGGGGAGCTGTTTTTT. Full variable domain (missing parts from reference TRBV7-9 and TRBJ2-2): DTGVSQNPRHKITKRGQNVTFRCDPISEHNRLYWYRQTLGQGPEFLTYFQNEAQLEKSRLLSDRFSAERPKGSFSTLEIQRTEQGDSAMYLCASSLEAGETGELFFGEGSRLTVL.

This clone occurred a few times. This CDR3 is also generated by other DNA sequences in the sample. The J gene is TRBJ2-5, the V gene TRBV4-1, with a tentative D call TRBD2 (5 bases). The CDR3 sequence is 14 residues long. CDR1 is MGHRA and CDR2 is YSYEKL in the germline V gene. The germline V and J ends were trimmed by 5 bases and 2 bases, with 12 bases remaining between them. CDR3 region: CASSFTGEQETQYF. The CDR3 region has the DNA TGCGCCAGCAGCTTTACCGGGGAACAAGAGACCCAGTACTTC.

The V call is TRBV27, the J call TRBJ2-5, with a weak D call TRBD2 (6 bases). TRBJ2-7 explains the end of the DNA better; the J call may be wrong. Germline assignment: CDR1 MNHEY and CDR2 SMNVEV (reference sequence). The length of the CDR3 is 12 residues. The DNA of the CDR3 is TGTGCCAGCAGTTTATCAGCGGGCGAGCAGTACTTC. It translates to CASSLSAGEQYF.

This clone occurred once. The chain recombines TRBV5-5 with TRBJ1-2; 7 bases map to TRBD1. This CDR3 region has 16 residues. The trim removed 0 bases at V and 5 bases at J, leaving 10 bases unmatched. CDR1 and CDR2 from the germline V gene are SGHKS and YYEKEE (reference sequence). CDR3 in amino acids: CASSLEPSGGRYGYTF. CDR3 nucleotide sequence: TGTGCCAGCAGCTTGGAACCCTCAGGGGGACGGTATGGCTACACCTTC.

CDR3 bases: TGTGCCAGCAGTCAGAACTATGGCTACACCTTC. This codes for CASSQNYGYTF. The chain combines TRBV6-1 with TRBJ1-2, with no clear D. Germline V gives CDR1 MNHNS, CDR2 SASEGT. Trimming took 5 bases from V and 2 from J, leaving 3 bases between them. The CDR3 has 11 residues.

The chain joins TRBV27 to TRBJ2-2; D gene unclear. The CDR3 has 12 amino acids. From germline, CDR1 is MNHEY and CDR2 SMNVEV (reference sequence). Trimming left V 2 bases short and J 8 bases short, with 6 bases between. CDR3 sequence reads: CASSLPLGELFF. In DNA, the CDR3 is TGTGCCAGCAGTTTACCGTTGGGGGAGCTGTTTTTT.

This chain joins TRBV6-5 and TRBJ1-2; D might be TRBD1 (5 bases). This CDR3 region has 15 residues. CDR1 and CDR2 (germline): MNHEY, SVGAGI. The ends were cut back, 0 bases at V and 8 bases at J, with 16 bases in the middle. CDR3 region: CASSYSPGLGKGYTF. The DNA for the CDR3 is TGTGCCAGCAGTTACTCGCCAGGGCTGGGGAAGGGCTACACCTTC.

CDR3 nucleotides: TGTGCCAGTAGTTTACAGGGGGTATTTCAGCCCCAGCATTTT. Translating gives CASSLQGVFQPQHF. This sequence joins TRBV19 and TRBJ1-5; 8 nucleotides agree with TRBD1. The CDR3 has 14 residues. Unmatched junction bases numbered 6, after V lost 5 bases and J lost 6 bases. Germline V gene sequence: CDR1 LNHDA, CDR2 SQIVND (reference sequence). Full variable domain (missing parts from reference TRBV19 and TRBJ1-5): DGGITQSPKYLFRKEGQNVTLSCEQNLNHDAMYWYRQDPGQGLRLIYYSQIVNDFQKGDIAEGYSVSREKKESFPLTVTSAQKNPTAFYLCASSLQGVFQPQHFGDGTRLSIL.

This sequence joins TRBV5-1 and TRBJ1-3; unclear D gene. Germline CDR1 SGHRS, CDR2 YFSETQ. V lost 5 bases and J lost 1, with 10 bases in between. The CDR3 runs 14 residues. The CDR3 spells CASRFEVSGNTIYF. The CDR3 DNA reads TGCGCCAGCAGGTTTGAGGTTTCTGGAAACACCATATATTTT.